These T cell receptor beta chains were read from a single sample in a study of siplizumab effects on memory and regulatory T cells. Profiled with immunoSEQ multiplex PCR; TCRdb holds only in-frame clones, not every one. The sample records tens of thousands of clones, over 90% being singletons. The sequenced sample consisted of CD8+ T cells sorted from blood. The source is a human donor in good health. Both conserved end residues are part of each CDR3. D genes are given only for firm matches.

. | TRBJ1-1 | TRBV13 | CASSFSNRDTEAFF
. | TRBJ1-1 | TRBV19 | CASSHPGPNTEAFF
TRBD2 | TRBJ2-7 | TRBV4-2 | CASSQLFSGRYEQYF
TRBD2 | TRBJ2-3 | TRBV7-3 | CASSPIAGRGTDTQYF
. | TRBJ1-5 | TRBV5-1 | CASSAEAGLQPQHF
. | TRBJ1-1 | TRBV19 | CASLGGMDEAFF
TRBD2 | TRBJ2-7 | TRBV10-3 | CAIRSSGSLSSYEQYF
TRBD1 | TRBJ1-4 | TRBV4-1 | CASSQPYRGGEKLFF
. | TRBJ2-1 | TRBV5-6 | CASSLRRTAYNEQFF
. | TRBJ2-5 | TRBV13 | CASSPFGVETQYF
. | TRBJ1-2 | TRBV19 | CASGGGPRANYGYTF
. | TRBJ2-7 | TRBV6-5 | CASSWEQGPYEQYF
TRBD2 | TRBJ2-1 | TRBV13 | CASSLSTQRGYNEQFF
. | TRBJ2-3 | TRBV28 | CASSLGEFIVDTQYF
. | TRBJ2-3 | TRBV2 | CASSLVSGETDTQYF
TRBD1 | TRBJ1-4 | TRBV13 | CASSLTGFGEKLFF
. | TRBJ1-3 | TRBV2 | CASSATLRNTIYF
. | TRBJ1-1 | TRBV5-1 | CASSLEVSLEAFF
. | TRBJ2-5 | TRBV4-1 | CASSQNQETQYF
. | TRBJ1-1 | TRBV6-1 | CASESATGNTEAFF
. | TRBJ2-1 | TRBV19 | CASSPFVVSGNEQFF
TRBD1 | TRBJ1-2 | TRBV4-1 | CASSQDPRQGNGYTF
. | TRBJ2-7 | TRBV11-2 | CASSFPIVRSSYEQYF
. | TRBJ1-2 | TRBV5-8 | CASSLGPVEGYTF
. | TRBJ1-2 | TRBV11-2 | CASSSLDYGYTF
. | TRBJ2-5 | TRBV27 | CASTSLAGAETQYF
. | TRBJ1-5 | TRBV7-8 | CASSLPDDPQHF
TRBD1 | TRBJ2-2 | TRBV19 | CASSTGTGVTGELFF
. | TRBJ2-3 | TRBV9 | CASSVVDRPQDTQYF
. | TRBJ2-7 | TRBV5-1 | CASSLLGREQYF
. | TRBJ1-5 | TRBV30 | CAWREGLGNQPQHF
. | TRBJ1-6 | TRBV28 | CASSFWGWESPLHF
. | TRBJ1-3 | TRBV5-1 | CASSLKAGEISGNTIYF
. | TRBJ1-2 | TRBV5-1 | CASSALPGLGYGYTF
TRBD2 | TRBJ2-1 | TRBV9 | CASSDDTSGTSYNEQFF
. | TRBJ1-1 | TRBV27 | CASSLISGGNTEAFF
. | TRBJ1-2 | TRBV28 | CASSRTEYGYTF
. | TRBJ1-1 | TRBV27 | CASSFSQSNTEAFF
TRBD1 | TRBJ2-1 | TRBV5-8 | CATKGARVNEQFF
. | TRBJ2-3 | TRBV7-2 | CASSSLSLAPRGDTQYF
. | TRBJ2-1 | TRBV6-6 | CASSPPGNNNEQFF
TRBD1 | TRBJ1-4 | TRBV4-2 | CASSQGQGNEKLFF
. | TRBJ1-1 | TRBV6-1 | CASSEINRIEAFF
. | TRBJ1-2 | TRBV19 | CASRSGFGYTF
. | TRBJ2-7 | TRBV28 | CASSLGQRLTYEQYF
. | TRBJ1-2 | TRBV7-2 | CASSSYQDRRDYGYTF
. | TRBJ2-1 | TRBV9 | CASSGLTAGPYNEQFF
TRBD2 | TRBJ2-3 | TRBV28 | CASSRLAGLWEDTQYF